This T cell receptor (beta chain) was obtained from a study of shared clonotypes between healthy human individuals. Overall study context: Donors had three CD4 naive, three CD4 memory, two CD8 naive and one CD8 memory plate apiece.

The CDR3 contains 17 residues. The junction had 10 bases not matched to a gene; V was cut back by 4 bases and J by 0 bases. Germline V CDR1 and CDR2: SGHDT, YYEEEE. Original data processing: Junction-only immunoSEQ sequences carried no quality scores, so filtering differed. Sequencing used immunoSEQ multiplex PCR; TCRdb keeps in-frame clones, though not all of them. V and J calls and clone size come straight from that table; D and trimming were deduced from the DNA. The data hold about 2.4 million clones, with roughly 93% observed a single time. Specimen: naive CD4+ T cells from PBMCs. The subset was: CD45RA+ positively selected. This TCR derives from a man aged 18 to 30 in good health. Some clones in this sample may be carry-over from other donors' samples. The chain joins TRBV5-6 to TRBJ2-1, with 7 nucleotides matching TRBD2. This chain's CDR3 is CASSPIAGASSYNEQFF. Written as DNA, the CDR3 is TGTGCCAGCAGCCCGATAGCGGGCGCGAGCTCCTACAATGAGCAGTTCTTC.